This TCR beta chain was identified during a study of blood T cell repertoires in COVID-19. Looking at the study overall: Researchers got acute and convalescent COVID-19 samples from the United States, Italy and Spain. From T cells, B-cell-depleted T cells, or PBMCs came the material, which was cDNA or gDNA.

In the original analysis: Amplification of reference gene primers provided the estimated nucleated cell counts. The assay was immunoSEQ multiplex PCR, and TCRdb's table has in-frame clones only and misses some. V and J calls and clone size follow that table, whereas D and trimming were derived from the DNA. The sample lists 50,000 to 80,000 clones, over 85% occurring once. The CDR3 contains 14 residues. From germline, CDR1 is KGHSH and CDR2 LQKENI. V lost 6 bases to trimming and J lost 5 bases; unmatched junction nucleotides: 9. The sequence was obtained from a man aged 55 to 70 with acute or convalescent COVID-19. Sequences were obtained from peripheral blood. V is TRBV18 and J is TRBJ1-1; 7 bases fit TRBD1. CDR3 amino acids: CASSPLEGATEAFF. The CDR3 nucleotides are TGTGCCAGCTCCCCTCTGGAGGGGGCGACTGAAGCTTTCTTT.